The 12 T cell receptor beta chains given below trace back to one sample, sequenced in a study of T-cell reconstitution after alpha-beta-depleted transplantation in children. As it was prepared, the TCRbeta library received unique molecular identifiers. Via MiXCR, TCRdb re-called the PCR reads, giving one row per CDR3 protein. Here the sample spans about 610,000 distinct CDR3 sequences, over 9.5% being singletons. The sample was PBMCs from the stem cell graft donor, taken from the stem cell graft. The receptors come from a human donor who donated a stem cell graft to a child with acute myeloid leukemia.

This clonotype was counted many times. J is TRBJ2-2 and V is TRBV10-3, with 7 bases identical to TRBD1. V was clipped by 2 bases and J by 2 bases; unmatched bases: 8. The CDR3 is made up of 17 amino acids. Per the germline V gene, CDR1 is ENHRY and CDR2 is SYGVKD. The CDR3 nucleotides are TGTGCCATCAGTGAGGGGCTCGGGACAGTAAACACCGGGGAGCTGTTTTTT. It codes for CAISEGLGTVNTGELFF.

The CDR3 DNA sequence: TGTGCCAGCAGTGGAAAGAGAACTAGCGGGAGAGCTTCGGGGGAGCAGTACTTC. Protein sequence: CASSGKRTSGRASGEQYF. This sequence joins TRBV27 and TRBJ2-7; 11 bases align to TRBD2. CDR1 and CDR2 (germline): MNHEY, SMNVEV (reference sequence). The V segment lost 5 bases and the J segment 7 bases; nucleotides outside the gene matches: 19. This CDR3 region has 18 residues.

The V gene is TRBV20-1, the J gene TRBJ1-6, with TRBD1 matching 8 bases. The germline V gene encodes CDR1 DFQATT and CDR2 SNEGSKA (reference sequence). This CDR3 contains 17 residues. The J segment lost 3 bases and the V segment lost 2 bases, leaving 9 bases of the junction unmatched. CDR3 sequence (DNA): TGCAGTGCTAGAAACCCCGGGACAGGCAACTATAATTCACCCCTCCACTTT. As protein: CSARNPGTGNYNSPLHF.

In this sample, this clonotype turned up a few times. The chain carries TRBV12-3 or TRBV12-4 and TRBJ1-2; D remains ambiguous. Trimming pared 5 bases from V and 4 bases from J, leaving 14 bases between. The CDR3 covers 14 residues. The DNA of the CDR3 is TGTGCCAGCAGTCCGAGCAGCGGACCCTATGGCTACACCTTC. Its translation is CASSPSSGPYGYTF.

The V and J genes are TRBV9 and TRBJ2-7, with D unresolved. Germline values: CDR1 SGDLS, CDR2 YYNGEE. V dropped 0 bases and J dropped 3 bases, with 7 bases sitting between them. The CDR3 length is 13 residues. DNA for the CDR3: TGTGCCAGCAGCGTAGGGCTAAGCTACGAGCAGTACTTC. Amino acids: CASSVGLSYEQYF.

This chain links TRBV4-2 with TRBJ2-2; a possible D gene is TRBD2 (6 bases). The V end was cut by 7 bases, the J end by 4 bases, with 22 bases between. Germline V gene sequence: CDR1 LGHNA, CDR2 YNFKEQ. The CDR3 consists of 17 residues. The CDR3 region has the DNA TGTGCCAGCACCACTCAGCCGGGAGATCTGGGCACCGGGGAGCTGTTTTTT. It is translated as CASTTQPGDLGTGELFF.

The chain is built from TRBV11-2 and TRBJ2-2, with 10 bases matching TRBD2. With 0 bases clipped from V and 3 bases from J, the junction kept 7 bases outside the gene matches. CDR1 is SGHAT and CDR2 is FQNNGV in the germline V gene. The CDR3 has 18 amino acids. CDR3 sequence: CASSLDPTSGFHTGELFF. CDR3 DNA: TGTGCCAGCAGCTTAGACCCGACTAGCGGGTTTCACACCGGGGAGCTGTTTTTT.

This clonotype was detected once. The V call is TRBV12-3 or TRBV12-4, the J call TRBJ1-2, with a tentative D call TRBD1 (6 bases). V lost 6 bases, J lost 3 bases, and 14 bases lay in between. The CDR3 has 14 residues. CDR3 in amino acids: CASRLTGLYYGYTF. As DNA, the CDR3 is TGTGCCAGCAGACTTACAGGGCTCTACTATGGCTACACCTTC.

This clonotype was counted many times. The chain couples TRBV12-3 or TRBV12-4 to TRBJ2-5, with D perhaps matching TRBD2 (6 bases). Trimming removed 6 bases from V and 2 bases from J, with 13 bases in between. There are 14 residues in the CDR3. This CDR3 reads CASRSGTGQETQYF. CDR3 sequence (DNA): TGTGCCAGCAGGTCCGGGACTGGGCAAGAGACCCAGTACTTC.

This CDR3 is CASSYTGGRYEQYF. Here the CDR3 DNA reads TGTGCCAGCAGCTACACAGGGGGTAGGTACGAGCAGTACTTC. The genes are TRBV11-2 and TRBJ2-7; TRBD1 matches 8 bases. The CDR3 contains 14 residues. V shed 4 bases and J 4 bases; nucleotides not matched to a gene: 6. In germline, CDR1 is SGHAT, CDR2 FQNNGV. Supplemented by reference TRBV11-2 and TRBJ2-7, the full variable domain reads EAGVAQSPRYKIIEKRQSVAFWCNPISGHATLYWYQQILGQGPKLLIQFQNNGVVDDSQLPKDRFSAERLKGVDSTLKIQPAKLEDSAVYLCASSYTGGRYEQYFGPGTRLTVT.

This clonotype showed up many times. This chain connects TRBV28 to TRBJ2-3; D unclear. Germline CDR1 MDHEN, CDR2 SYDVKM. Trimming shortened V by 8 bases and J by 6 bases, and 12 bases separated the two germline ends. The CDR3 is 12 residues long. Here the CDR3 reads CASRAPVDTQYF. In nucleotides, the CDR3 is TGTGCCAGCCGGGCCCCTGTCGATACGCAGTATTTT. The whole variable domain, filled in from reference TRBV28 and TRBJ2-3, reads DVKVTQSSRYLVKRTGEKVFLECVQDMDHENMFWYRQDPGLGLRLIYFSYDVKMKEKGDIPEGYSVSREKKERFSLILESASTNQTSMYLCASRAPVDTQYFGPGTRLTVL.

The V gene is TRBV11-2, the J gene TRBJ1-1, with D possibly matching TRBD1 (6 bases). Trimming left V 0 bases short and J 6 bases short, with 17 bases between. Germline V lookup: CDR1 SGHAT, CDR2 FQNNGV. The CDR3 runs to 16 residues. This CDR3 reads CASSLDRQGTRAEAFF. The CDR3 nucleotides are TGTGCCAGCAGCTTAGATCGGCAGGGGACGAGAGCTGAAGCTTTCTTT.